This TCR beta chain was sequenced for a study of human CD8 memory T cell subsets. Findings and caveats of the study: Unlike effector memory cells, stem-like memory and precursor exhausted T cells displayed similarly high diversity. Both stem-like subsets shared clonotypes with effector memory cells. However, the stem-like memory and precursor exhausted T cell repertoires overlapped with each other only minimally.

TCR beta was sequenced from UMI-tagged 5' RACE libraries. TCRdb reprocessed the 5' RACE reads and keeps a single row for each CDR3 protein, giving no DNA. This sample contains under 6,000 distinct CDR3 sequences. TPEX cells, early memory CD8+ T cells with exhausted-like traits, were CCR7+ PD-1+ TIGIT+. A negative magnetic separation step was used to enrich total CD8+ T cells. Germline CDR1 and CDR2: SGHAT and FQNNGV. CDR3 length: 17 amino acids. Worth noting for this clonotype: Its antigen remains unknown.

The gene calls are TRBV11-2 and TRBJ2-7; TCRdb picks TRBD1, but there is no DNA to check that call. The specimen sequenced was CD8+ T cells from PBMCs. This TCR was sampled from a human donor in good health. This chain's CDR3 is CASSLGSGGLASYEQYF.